The 13 T cell receptor beta chains below were found in one sample sequenced in a study of post-analysis software for immune sequencing data (dated by TCRdb to the mid-2010s). Broader findings and caveats from the paper: Significantly higher frequencies in patients than in controls were found for about five TRBV segments, including TRBV5-6, TRBV5-1 and TRBV20-1.

No antigens are known for them. The library was obtained by PCR. Sequencer: Illumina HiSeq 2500. Unique molecular identifiers were incorporated into TCR beta cDNA libraries to reduce PCR and sequencing biases. TCRdb reran the public reads through fastp at Q25 and MiXCR, keeping productive beta chains. For every CDR3 protein sequence, its rows merge into one entry that carries the most common genes and DNA. Counted in this sample were about 560,000 distinct CDR3 sequences; 40% to 50% of them appeared once. The top ten hold 1.7% of the sample. The sample comprised blood. Every receptor here comes from a girl between 5 and 17 years old with multiple sclerosis.

This chain uses TRBV15 with TRBJ1-5; D gene unclear. CDR1 is LNHNV and CDR2 is YYDKDF in the germline V gene (reference sequence). Trimming left V 0 bases short and J 2 bases short, with 8 bases between. The CDR3 is made up of 15 amino acids. The CDR3 DNA follows: TGTGCCACCAGCAGAGAAATATTTGGCAATCAGCCCCAGCATTTT. Amino acids: CATSREIFGNQPQHF.

This clonotype came up a few times. The gene calls are TRBV7-9 and TRBJ2-7; the D gene could be TRBD1 or TRBD2 (5 bases each). The CDR3 contains 15 residues. Trimming left V 5 bases short and J 3 bases short, with 17 bases between. Germline V gene data show CDR1 as SEHNR and CDR2 as FQNEAQ (reference sequence). The CDR3 coding sequence is TGTGCCAGCAGCGACGACTGGGGACCAGGCTACGAGCAGTACTTC. Encoded protein: CASSDDWGPGYEQYF.

This rearrangement joins TRBV7-9 to TRBJ1-4, with D unclear. The CDR3 extends over 16 amino acids. Trimming took off 5 bases at V and 2 bases at J, with 15 bases between the two ends. Germline loops: CDR1 SEHNR, CDR2 FQNEAQ (reference sequence). The CDR3 here is CASSAPGVRTNEKLFF. The CDR3 DNA sequence: TGTGCCAGCAGCGCCCCGGGCGTGAGGACTAATGAAAAACTGTTTTTT.

This clonotype appeared a few times. The rearrangement joins TRBV20-1 to TRBJ1-2; the D gene is possibly TRBD1 (5 bases). V was trimmed by 2 bases and J by 8 bases, leaving 12 bases between them. There are 12 residues in the CDR3. Germline CDR1 reads DFQATT; CDR2 reads SNEGSKA (reference sequence). Written as DNA, the CDR3 is TGCAGTGCTAGAACCCAGGGCGGGGGCTACACCTTC. Encoded protein: CSARTQGGGYTF.

The V gene is TRBV5-1, the J gene TRBJ1-1; D is possibly TRBD1 (5 bases). There are 13 residues in the CDR3. V dropped 4 bases and J dropped 3 bases, with 10 bases sitting between them. Looked up from germline, CDR1 is SGHRS and CDR2 is YFSETQ. The CDR3 DNA reads TGCGCCAGCAGCATCCAGGGAGACACTGAAGCTTTCTTT. Protein sequence: CASSIQGDTEAFF. Drawing the rest from reference TRBV5-1 and TRBJ1-1, the complete variable domain is KAGVTQTPRYLIKTRGQQVTLSCSPISGHRSVSWYQQTPGQGLQFLFEYFSETQRNKGNFPGRFSGRQFSNSRSEMNVSTLELGDSALYLCASSIQGDTEAFFGQGTRLTVV.

This clonotype has ten or more counts. CDR3 DNA: TGTGCCAGCAGTCCTAGCGGGCGCACAGATACGCAGTATTTT. Protein sequence: CASSPSGRTDTQYF. This chain connects TRBV12-3 or TRBV12-4 to TRBJ2-3, with 8 bases identical to TRBD2. The CDR3 spans 14 residues. Unmatched junction bases numbered 2, after V lost 5 bases and J lost 1 base.

This rearrangement joins TRBV20-1 to TRBJ2-5; D possibly corresponds to TRBD2 (5 bases). V was cut by 3 bases and J by 1 base, with 9 bases left in between. This CDR3 has 13 amino acids. Germline V gene lookup returns CDR1 DFQATT and CDR2 SNEGSKA (reference sequence). In nucleotides, the CDR3 is TGCAGTGCTAGTAGCGCAGCCCAAGAGACCCAGTACTTC. Its translation is CSASSAAQETQYF.

The rearrangement joins TRBV5-1 to TRBJ1-1, with D unclear. CDR1 and CDR2 (germline): SGHRS, YFSETQ. The CDR3 sequence is 16 residues long. Trimming cost V 0 bases and J 2 bases, with 14 bases left between them. CDR3 coding DNA: TGCGCCAGCAGCTTGGTTTTTTCGGGCACCAACACTGAAGCTTTCTTT. Protein sequence: CASSLVFSGTNTEAFF.

V is TRBV4-1 and J is TRBJ1-1; D gene ambiguous. Germline values: CDR1 MGHRA, CDR2 YSYEKL. Deletions cut 2 bases from V and 4 bases from J, with 5 bases between. The CDR3 has 12 residues. CDR3 DNA sequence: TGCGCCAGCAGCCAATTTAGCACTGAAGCTTTCTTT. This encodes CASSQFSTEAFF.

Points on this clonotype: Mismatch with germline at one junction end may stem from a read error. The V call is TRBV7-9, the J call TRBJ2-2; 7 positions match TRBD2. The CDR3 covers 20 residues. Looked up from germline, CDR1 is SEHNR and CDR2 is FQNEAQ (reference sequence). The CDR3 protein is CASRIKRKGLAELNTGERFF. The CDR3, as DNA: TGTGCCAGCAGGATAAAAAGGAAGGGTCTAGCGGAACTTAACACCGGGGAGCGGTTTTTT.

Comments on this clonotype: A much larger clone is a single base away; this may be a read error. The gene calls are TRBV7-2 and TRBJ2-1, with 12 bases lining up with TRBD2. The germline gives CDR1 SGHTA, CDR2 FQGNSA. The V segment lost 5 bases and the J segment 4 bases; nucleotides outside the gene matches: 3. The CDR3 is 15 residues long. CDR3 region: CASSALAGGYNEQFF. In DNA form, the CDR3 reads TGTGCCAGCAGCGCCCTAGCGGGGGGGTACAATGAGCAGTTCTTC.

The table lists this clonotype with a few counts. The chain employs TRBV7-9 and TRBJ2-7; D is uncertain. V dropped 0 bases and J dropped 3 bases, with 18 bases sitting between them. CDR1 SEHNR and CDR2 FQNEAQ come from the germline V gene (reference sequence). CDR3 length: 17 residues. CDR3 sequence (DNA): TGTGCCAGCAGCTTAGCGGTGGTTACTAACCCCATCTACGAGCAGTACTTC. It translates to CASSLAVVTNPIYEQYF.

This clonotype was recorded a few times. This rearrangement joins TRBV6-5 to TRBJ2-1, with 8 bases matching TRBD2. This CDR3 comprises 15 residues. V trimming: 6 bases; J trimming: 6 bases; junction bases outside the gene matches: 10. The germline gives CDR1 MNHEY, CDR2 SVGAGI. The DNA for the CDR3 is TGTGCCAGCAGGCCGGGAGCGGGGGTTGTCAATGAGCAGTTCTTC. Its translation is CASRPGAGVVNEQFF.